Given below is one T cell receptor beta chain in context. Its antigen is not identified. The data were obtained in a study of Siglec-9 on CD8 T cells in melanoma. Study-wide results and limits: An effector memory CD8+ T-cell subset seemingly accumulating in melanoma was reportedly marked and regulated by Siglec-9.

Sequenced by immunoSEQ multiplex PCR; TCRdb stores in-frame clones only, minus some. Of almost 30,000 clones listed, around three quarters are singletons. The sequence was collected from a human donor in good health. Sequences were obtained from Siglec-9- CD8+ T cells sorted from blood.

As DNA, the CDR3 is TGTGCCAGCAGGACAGGGGGTTACAATGAGCAGTTCTTC. Its translation is CASRTGGYNEQFF. The rearrangement joins TRBV27 to TRBJ2-1; TRBD1 matches at 9 bases. CDR1 and CDR2 (germline): MNHEY, SMNVEV (reference sequence). The V gene end was trimmed by 6 bases and the J gene end by 4 bases; junction bases not matched to a gene: 1. There are 13 residues in the CDR3.